This record concerns one T cell receptor (beta chain) sequence. J was trimmed by 8 bases and V by 9 bases; bases with no gene match: 15. There are 14 residues in the CDR3. Germline-derived CDR1 and CDR2 are SGHNT and YYREEE (reference sequence). This sample was taken from a study of blood T cell repertoires in COVID-19. Study-level information: There were acute and convalescent COVID-19 samples, and they came from the United States, Italy and Spain. PBMCs, B-cell-depleted T cells, or T cells provided the cDNA or gDNA that made up the material.

As originally analysed: Reference gene primer amplification gave estimated nucleated cell counts. Profiling relied on immunoSEQ multiplex PCR, and the TCRdb table lists in-frame clones only, not all of them. Clone size and the V and J calls come from that table; the DNA yielded D and trimming. The sample holds 370,000 or so clones, more than 65% seen once. This TCR derives from a human donor with acute or convalescent COVID-19. The donor label of this sample is uncertain. The chain links TRBV5-4 to TRBJ1-2, with 8 bases fitting TRBD1. The material sequenced was peripheral blood. The CDR3 DNA is TGTGCCACGTCCAGGGGGCAGGGGGAAATCGGCTACACCTTC. This gives the protein CATSRGQGEIGYTF. The full variable domain, rest sourced from reference TRBV5-4 and TRBJ1-2, is ETGVTQSPTHLIKTRGQQVTLRCSSQSGHNTVSWYQQALGQGPQFIFQYYREEENGRGNFPPRFSGLQFPNYSSELNVNALELDDSALYLCATSRGQGEIGYTFGSGTRLTVV.